This T cell receptor beta chain was retrieved from a study of persistence of HIV-infected CD4 T cells. This CDR3 comprises 13 residues. The germline gives CDR1 MDHEN, CDR2 SYDVKM. Trimming stripped 3 bases from V and 4 bases from J, with 7 bases between. This was the immunoSEQ version 4 assay in survey mode. This table comes from immunoSEQ multiplex PCR, and its TCRdb copy is limited to in-frame clones, with some not included. The table shows fewer than 20,000 clones, with 75% to 80% occurring only once. The stimulus was lysate of CMV-infected fibroblasts, approximately 9.6 ug/mL. CD4+ T cells upregulating both CD40 ligand and CD69 were sorted as responding cells. As regards this clone: The antigen is not known.

The chain carries TRBV28 and TRBJ1-5; D is unresolved. The sample was CD4+ T cells sorted from PBMCs after approximately 20-hour stimulation, taken from a patient who received antiretroviral therapy. The TCR sequence derives from an adult man with HIV who was CMV-seropositive. The CDR3 region is CASSLRDNQPQHF. DNA of the CDR3: TGTGCCAGCAGTTTGAGGGATAATCAGCCCCAGCATTTT.